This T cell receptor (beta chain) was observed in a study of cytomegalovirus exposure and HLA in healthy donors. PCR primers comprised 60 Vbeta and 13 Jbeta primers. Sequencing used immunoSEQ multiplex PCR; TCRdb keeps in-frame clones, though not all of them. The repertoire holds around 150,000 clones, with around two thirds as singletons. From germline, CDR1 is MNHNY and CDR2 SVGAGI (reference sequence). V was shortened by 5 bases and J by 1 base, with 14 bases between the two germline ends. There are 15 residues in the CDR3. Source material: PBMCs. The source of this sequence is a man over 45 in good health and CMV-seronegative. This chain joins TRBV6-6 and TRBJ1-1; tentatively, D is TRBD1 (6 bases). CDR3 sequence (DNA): TGTGCCAGCAGTCCCTCGGCAGGGGCGAACACTGAAGCTTTCTTT. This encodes CASSPSAGANTEAFF.